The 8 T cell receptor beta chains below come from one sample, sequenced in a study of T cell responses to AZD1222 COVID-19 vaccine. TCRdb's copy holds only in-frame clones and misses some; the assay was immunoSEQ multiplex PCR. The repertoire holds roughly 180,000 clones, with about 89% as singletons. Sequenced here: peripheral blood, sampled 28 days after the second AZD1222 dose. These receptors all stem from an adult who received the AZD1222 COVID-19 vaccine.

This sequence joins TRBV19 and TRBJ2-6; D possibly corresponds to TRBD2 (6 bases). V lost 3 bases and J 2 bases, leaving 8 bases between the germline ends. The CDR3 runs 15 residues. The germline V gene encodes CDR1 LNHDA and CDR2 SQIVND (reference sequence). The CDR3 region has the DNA TGTGCCAGTAGTATTCGGAGGGCTGGGGCCAACGTCCTGACTTTC. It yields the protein CASSIRRAGANVLTF.

This CDR3 is CASSLTLGYGYTF. The CDR3 nucleotides are TGTGCCAGCAGTTTGACCCTCGGCTATGGCTACACCTTC. The genes are TRBV5-5 and TRBJ1-2; D ambiguous. The CDR3 is 13 amino acids. The V gene lost 5 bases and the J gene lost 4 bases, with 12 bases spanning the gap. Germline CDR1 reads SGHKS; CDR2 reads YYEKEE (reference sequence). Full variable domain (outside the CDR3, taken from reference TRBV5-5 and TRBJ1-2): DAGVTQSPTHLIKTRGQQVTLRCSPISGHKSVSWYQQVLGQGPQFIFQYYEKEERGRGNFPDRFSARQFPNYSSELNVNALLLGDSALYLCASSLTLGYGYTFGSGTRLTVV.

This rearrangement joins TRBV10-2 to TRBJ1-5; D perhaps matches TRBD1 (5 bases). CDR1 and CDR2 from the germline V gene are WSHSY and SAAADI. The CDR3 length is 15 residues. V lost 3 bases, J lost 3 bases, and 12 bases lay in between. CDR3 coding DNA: TGCGCCAGCAGTGATAACGGGGCCTACAATCAGCCCCAGCATTTT. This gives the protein CASSDNGAYNQPQHF.

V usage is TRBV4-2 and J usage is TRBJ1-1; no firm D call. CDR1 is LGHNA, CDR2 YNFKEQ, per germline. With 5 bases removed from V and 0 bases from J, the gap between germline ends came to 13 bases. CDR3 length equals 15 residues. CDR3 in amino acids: CASSTRTGMNTEAFF. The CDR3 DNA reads TGTGCCAGCAGCACCCGGACGGGCATGAACACTGAAGCTTTCTTT.

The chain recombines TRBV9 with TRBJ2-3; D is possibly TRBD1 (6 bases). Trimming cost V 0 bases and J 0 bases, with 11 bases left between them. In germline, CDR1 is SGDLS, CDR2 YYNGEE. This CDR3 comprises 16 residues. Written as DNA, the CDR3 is TGTGCCAGCAGCGTAGAGTGGGGACAAAGCACAGATACGCAGTATTTT. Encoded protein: CASSVEWGQSTDTQYF.

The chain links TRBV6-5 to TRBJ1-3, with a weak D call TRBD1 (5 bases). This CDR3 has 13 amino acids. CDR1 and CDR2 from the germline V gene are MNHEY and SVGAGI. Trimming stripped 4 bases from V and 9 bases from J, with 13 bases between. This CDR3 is CASSWGRAGTIYF. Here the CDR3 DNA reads TGTGCCAGCAGTTGGGGCCGGGCGGGCACCATATATTTT.

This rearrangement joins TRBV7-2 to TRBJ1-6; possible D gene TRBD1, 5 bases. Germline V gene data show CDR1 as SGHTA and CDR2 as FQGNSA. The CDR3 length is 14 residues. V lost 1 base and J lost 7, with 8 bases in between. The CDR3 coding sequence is TGTGCCAGCAGCTTAGAGGGGATAAATTCACCCCTCCACTTT. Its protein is CASSLEGINSPLHF.

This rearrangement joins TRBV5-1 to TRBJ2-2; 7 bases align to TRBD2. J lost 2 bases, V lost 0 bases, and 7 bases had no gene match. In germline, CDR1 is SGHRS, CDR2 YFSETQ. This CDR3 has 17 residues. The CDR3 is CASSLVGGSTNTGELFF. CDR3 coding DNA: TGCGCCAGCAGCTTGGTGGGCGGGAGTACTAACACCGGGGAGCTGTTTTTT.